This T cell receptor (beta chain) was identified during a study of blood T cell repertoires in COVID-19. Across the whole study: The origin of the acute and convalescent COVID-19 samples was the United States, Italy and Spain. T cells, B-cell-depleted T cells, or PBMCs provided the cDNA or gDNA that served as material.

Original handling: Nucleated cell counts were estimated from reference gene primer amplification. Profiling relied on immunoSEQ multiplex PCR, and the TCRdb table lists in-frame clones only, not all of them. V, J and clone size were drawn from that table, and D and trimming were deduced from the DNA. The sample has about 190,000 clones; 84% are singletons. The sample comprised peripheral blood. The receptor was isolated from a woman in her seventies with active or convalescent COVID-19.

CDR3 nucleotides: TGTGCCAGTAAATTTGCGACAGGGGGAACTGAAGCTTTCTTT. This gives the protein CASKFATGGTEAFF. The chain couples TRBV19 to TRBJ1-1; 9 bases line up with TRBD1. V dropped 7 bases and J dropped 5; count of bases not matched to a gene: 8. This CDR3 contains 14 residues. Germline V gives CDR1 LNHDA, CDR2 SQIVND (reference sequence).